One sample yielded the 29 T cell receptor beta chains listed below, sequenced in a study of vaccination effects on CD4 cells after COVID-19. Antigens for these TCRs are unknown. Clones were read by immunoSEQ multiplex PCR, and TCRdb kept only the in-frame ones, dropping some. The table includes about 21,000 clones, 65% to 75% detected once. Before sequencing, viral peptide pools were used by the ViraFEST assay to expand antigen-specific CD4+ T cells. After roughly 11 days in culture, the CD4+ T cells were isolated. The vaccine recipients had no prior SARS-CoV-2 infection, with negative nucleocapsid antibodies. The sample was CD4+ T cells from PBMCs cultured with HCoV-NL63 spike peptides, taken before COVID-19 vaccination. The source of these receptors is a human donor who received a COVID-19 vaccine.

J is TRBJ1-5 and V is TRBV27; 7 nucleotides match TRBD1. After removal of 6 bases from V and 7 bases from J, the junction contained 12 bases not matched to a gene. CDR3 length: 15 amino acids. The V gene's germline CDR1 is MNHEY and CDR2 SMNVEV (reference sequence). The CDR3 coding sequence is TGTGCCAGCAGCCAGATGACAGGGAAGGGACAGCCCCAGCATTTT. Amino acid sequence: CASSQMTGKGQPQHF.

This chain connects TRBV5-6 to TRBJ1-1; TRBD1 is a possible D gene (5 bases). The CDR3 loop spans 15 amino acids. The germline CDR1 and CDR2 sequences are SGHDT and YYEEEE. The V gene lost 1 base and the J gene lost 0 bases, with 10 bases spanning the gap. The CDR3 DNA sequence: TGTGCCAGCAGCTTGACGGGACGGCTGAACACTGAAGCTTTCTTT. Translation: CASSLTGRLNTEAFF.

This clone was seen more than once but under ten times. The chain recombines TRBV9 with TRBJ1-3; D gene ambiguous. V was clipped by 4 bases and J by 3 bases, with 5 bases between them. There are 12 residues in the CDR3. Looked up from germline, CDR1 is SGDLS and CDR2 is YYNGEE. DNA of the CDR3: TGTGCCAGCAGCCTGGGTGGAAACACCATATATTTT. This gives the protein CASSLGGNTIYF.

The J gene is TRBJ2-1, the V gene TRBV19; D possibly uses TRBD1 or TRBD2 (6 bases each). V shed 4 bases and J shed 5 bases, with 15 bases lying between them. CDR3 length: 15 amino acids. CDR1 is LNHDA, CDR2 SQIVND, per germline (reference sequence). The CDR3 region has the DNA TGTGCCAGTAGTAGGGGGGCGGGTTCCAACAATGAGCAGTTCTTC. This translates into CASSRGAGSNNEQFF.

The table lists this clone with a few counts. The chain carries TRBV28 and TRBJ2-7; TRBD1 agrees at 11 bases. This CDR3 contains 16 residues. V dropped 10 bases and J dropped 3; count of bases not matched to a gene: 14. Per the germline V gene, CDR1 is MDHEN and CDR2 is SYDVKM. The CDR3: CATKRSAGTGGYEQYF. The CDR3 DNA sequence: TGTGCCACCAAGAGGAGCGCCGGGACAGGGGGCTACGAGCAGTACTTC. Full variable domain (outside the CDR3, taken from reference TRBV28 and TRBJ2-7): DVKVTQSSRYLVKRTGEKVFLECVQDMDHENMFWYRQDPGLGLRLIYFSYDVKMKEKGDIPEGYSVSREKKERFSLILESASTNQTSMYLCATKRSAGTGGYEQYFGPGTRLTVT.

The V and J genes are TRBV27 and TRBJ2-1, with a possible D match to TRBD2 (5 bases). CDR1 MNHEY and CDR2 SMNVEV come from the germline V gene (reference sequence). This CDR3 has 13 residues. The V end lost 7 bases, the J end lost 4 bases, and 11 bases lay between the germline ends. The CDR3 loop reads CASKSGNYNEQFF. In DNA form, the CDR3 reads TGTGCCAGCAAGAGCGGAAATTACAATGAGCAGTTCTTC.

This clone has only one observation. This chain joins TRBV9 and TRBJ1-2; no reliable D call. Germline V lookup: CDR1 SGDLS, CDR2 YYNGEE. The CDR3 contains 13 residues. V lost 4 bases and J 3 bases, leaving 10 bases between the germline ends. The CDR3 protein is CASSPSSHYGYTF. CDR3 DNA: TGTGCCAGCAGCCCATCCAGCCACTATGGCTACACCTTC.

The chain joins TRBV7-9 to TRBJ1-1; D unclear. Trimming removed 1 base at V and 1 base at J, with 7 bases between. Germline-derived CDR1 and CDR2 are SEHNR and FQNEAQ (reference sequence). The CDR3 spans 14 residues. The CDR3 is CASSLGPSNTEAFF. For the CDR3, the DNA is TGTGCCAGCAGCTTAGGACCGTCGAACACTGAAGCTTTCTTT.

The chain couples TRBV4-2 to TRBJ2-1; a possible D gene is TRBD1 (6 bases). V dropped 3 bases and J dropped 2 bases, with 14 bases sitting between them. The CDR3 length is 16 residues. Per germline, CDR1 LGHNA and CDR2 YNFKEQ. CDR3 sequence (DNA): TGTGCCAGCAGCCAGGACAGCTCATTGACCTACAATGAGCAGTTCTTC. Protein product: CASSQDSSLTYNEQFF.

This chain uses TRBV19 with TRBJ1-2; 9 positions match TRBD1. J lost 4 bases, V lost 6 bases, and 9 bases had no gene match. The CDR3 extends over 15 amino acids. Germline CDR1 reads LNHDA; CDR2 reads SQIVND (reference sequence). The CDR3 nucleotides are TGTGCCAGTAGCCTGACTCCACAGGGGGCCTATGGCTACACCTTC. It encodes CASSLTPQGAYGYTF.

This clone was detected a few times. The genes are TRBV6-5 and TRBJ1-3, with 10 bases aligning to TRBD1. V trimming: 8 bases; J trimming: 0 bases; junction bases outside the gene matches: 4. The germline CDR1 and CDR2 sequences are MNHEY and SVGAGI. The CDR3 is made up of 15 amino acids. In DNA form, the CDR3 reads TGTGCCAGCGGGACAGGGGCCTTCTCTGGAAACACCATATATTTT. It yields the protein CASGTGAFSGNTIYF.

This chain links TRBV2 with TRBJ2-2; a possible D gene is TRBD1 (6 bases). Trimming left V 6 bases short and J 7 bases short, with 12 bases between. The germline V gene encodes CDR1 SNHLY and CDR2 FYNNEI. This CDR3 has 13 amino acids. The CDR3 DNA reads as TGTGCCAGCAGCCCTACAGGGTACGGGGAGCTGTTTTTT. Translation: CASSPTGYGELFF.

This sequence joins TRBV3-1 (or the pseudogene TRBV3-2) and TRBJ2-4, with TRBD2 matching 7 bases. Germline lookup yields CDR1 LGHDT and CDR2 YNNKEL (reference sequence). This CDR3 spans 15 amino acids. The V segment lost 0 bases and the J segment 9 bases; nucleotides outside the gene matches: 8. This CDR3 is CASSQDLGREGIQYF. DNA of the CDR3: TGTGCCAGCAGCCAAGACTTAGGCAGGGAGGGCATTCAGTACTTC.

The chain is built from TRBV25-1 and TRBJ1-5; D remains ambiguous. V lost 5 bases, J lost 4 bases, and 15 bases lay in between. This CDR3 has 15 residues. CDR1 is MGHDK, CDR2 SYGVNS, per germline. CDR3 bases: TGTGCCAGCAGTCCTAGAGGAACTGAGAATCAGCCCCAGCATTTT. Translating it yields CASSPRGTENQPQHF.

This clone was seen only a few times. The chain uses TRBV4-1 and TRBJ2-7, with 8 positions matching TRBD1. Germline V gives CDR1 MGHRA, CDR2 YSYEKL. The J segment lost 2 bases and the V segment lost 4 bases, leaving 7 bases of the junction unmatched. This CDR3 comprises 15 residues. The CDR3 region has the DNA TGCGCCAGCAGCCGAGAAAGACAGGGGACCTACGAGCAGTACTTC. As protein: CASSRERQGTYEQYF.

The genes are TRBV19 and TRBJ1-1; no firm D call. Germline V CDR1 and CDR2: LNHDA, SQIVND (reference sequence). CDR3 length: 16 amino acids. V lost 1 base and J lost 0, with 12 bases in between. In nucleotides, the CDR3 is TGTGCCAGTAGTATAGGGGCCAGGTTAATGAACACTGAAGCTTTCTTT. Amino acid sequence: CASSIGARLMNTEAFF.

The DNA for the CDR3 is TGTGCCAGCAGCCCGCAAGGGACAGTACAAGAGACCCAGTACTTC. Its protein product is CASSPQGTVQETQYF. The chain has TRBV7-3 and TRBJ2-5; 7 nucleotides agree with TRBD1. The V and J ends lost 5 bases and 2 bases, in that order; junction bases with no gene match: 8. Per the germline V gene, CDR1 is SGHTA and CDR2 is FQGTGA. The CDR3 is 15 residues long.

This chain connects TRBV7-8 to TRBJ1-2, with 8 bases fitting TRBD1. Germline V lookup: CDR1 SGHVS, CDR2 FQNEAQ. With 8 bases clipped from V and 6 bases from J, the junction kept 8 bases outside the gene matches. This CDR3 is built from 13 residues. CDR3 DNA sequence: TGTGCCAGCGGGAGCCGGGACAGGAATGGCTACACCTTC. Encoded protein: CASGSRDRNGYTF.

The chain uses TRBV10-3 and TRBJ2-7; D may be TRBD1 or TRBD2 (5 bases each). Per the germline V gene, CDR1 is ENHRY and CDR2 is SYGVKD. This CDR3 has 12 residues. V was clipped by 7 bases and J by 6 bases, with 13 bases between them. The CDR3 is CAINRGGSEQYF. The CDR3 region has the DNA TGTGCCATCAATCGTGGGGGAAGCGAGCAGTACTTC.

Worth noting for this clone: Other DNA sequences of this sample code for an identical CDR3. This sequence joins TRBV5-1 and TRBJ1-3; 7 positions match TRBD1. The germline V gene encodes CDR1 SGHRS and CDR2 YFSETQ. Trimming took 0 bases from V and 3 from J; bases not matched to a gene: 0. The CDR3 has 14 amino acids. The chain's CDR3 is CASSLGTGGNTIYF. The DNA for the CDR3 is TGCGCCAGCAGCTTGGGGACAGGTGGAAACACCATATATTTT.

This clone showed up just once. The chain couples TRBV10-3 to TRBJ1-6; D is uncertain. Germline V gene data show CDR1 as ENHRY and CDR2 as SYGVKD. The CDR3 is 15 amino acids. V lost 0 bases and J 10 bases, leaving 13 bases between the germline ends. CDR3 sequence: CAISESGREGSPLHF. For the CDR3, the DNA is TGTGCCATCAGTGAGTCTGGGAGGGAAGGCTCACCCCTCCACTTT.

This clone was found a few times. The chain joins TRBV29-1 to TRBJ2-5; the D gene is possibly TRBD1 (5 bases). V shed 8 bases and J shed 1 base, with 11 bases lying between them. This CDR3 is 12 amino acids long. The V gene's germline CDR1 is SQVTM and CDR2 ANQGSEA. CDR3 sequence (DNA): TGCAGCCTTAGGACACCCCAAGAGACCCAGTACTTC. Its protein product is CSLRTPQETQYF. The full variable domain, with the rest looked up from reference TRBV29-1 and TRBJ2-5, is SAVISQKPSRDICQRGTSLTIQCQVDSQVTMMFWYRQQPGQSLTLIATANQGSEATYESGFVIDKFPISRPNLTFSTLTVSNMSPEDSSIYLCSLRTPQETQYFGPGTRLLVL.

V and J are TRBV7-9 and TRBJ2-7; no clear D gene. Trimming pared 2 bases from V and 3 bases from J, leaving 11 bases between. The germline gives CDR1 SEHNR, CDR2 FQNEAQ (reference sequence). The CDR3 spans 14 residues. The CDR3 coding sequence is TGTGCCAGCAGCTTATTAGGGCGTTTCTACGAGCAGTACTTC. Amino acids: CASSLLGRFYEQYF.

The chain uses TRBV19 and TRBJ1-5; 8 bases line up with TRBD1. The germline CDR1 and CDR2 sequences are LNHDA and SQIVND (reference sequence). With 4 bases clipped from V and 6 bases from J, the junction kept 8 bases outside the gene matches. This CDR3 has 15 amino acids. CDR3 loop: CASSTTGGRGQPQHF. For the CDR3, the DNA is TGTGCCAGTAGTACCACAGGGGGTCGGGGTCAGCCCCAGCATTTT. The full variable domain, rest sourced from reference TRBV19 and TRBJ1-5, is DGGITQSPKYLFRKEGQNVTLSCEQNLNHDAMYWYRQDPGQGLRLIYYSQIVNDFQKGDIAEGYSVSREKKESFPLTVTSAQKNPTAFYLCASSTTGGRGQPQHFGDGTRLSIL.

The chain links TRBV11-2 to TRBJ1-1; D ambiguous. Looked up from germline, CDR1 is SGHAT and CDR2 is FQNNGV. The CDR3 length is 14 residues. V lost 4 bases and J 4 bases, leaving 13 bases between the germline ends. The CDR3 here is CASSSSFGPTEAFF. CDR3 coding DNA: TGTGCCAGCAGCTCCAGTTTTGGACCCACTGAAGCTTTCTTT.

This clone came up a few times. The rearrangement joins TRBV7-2 to TRBJ2-7; weak D call: TRBD1 (6 bases). CDR3 length: 14 residues. The germline gives CDR1 SGHTA, CDR2 FQGNSA. Trimming pared 4 bases from V and 0 bases from J, leaving 10 bases between. The chain's CDR3 is CASSYTGFSYEQYF. The CDR3 DNA sequence: TGTGCCAGCAGCTACACAGGGTTCTCCTACGAGCAGTACTTC.

A few counts support this clone. This chain links TRBV5-6 with TRBJ1-4; D may be TRBD1 (5 bases). The length of the CDR3 is 13 residues. Trimming pared 4 bases from V and 5 bases from J, leaving 9 bases between. Germline values: CDR1 SGHDT, CDR2 YYEEEE. The CDR3 DNA sequence: TGTGCCAGCAGCAGGGGACCGAATGAAAAACTGTTTTTT. Protein product: CASSRGPNEKLFF.

This clone was seen at least ten times. V gene TRBV3-1 (or the pseudogene TRBV3-2) combines with J gene TRBJ2-7; D uncertain. Germline loops: CDR1 LGHDT, CDR2 YNNKEL (reference sequence). This CDR3 spans 12 amino acids. V lost 2 bases and J lost 7, with 9 bases in between. CDR3 in amino acids: CASSQLGWEQYF. As DNA, the CDR3 is TGTGCCAGCAGCCAACTCGGTTGGGAGCAGTACTTC.

The chain carries TRBV27 and TRBJ1-5, with D uncertain. The CDR3 is made up of 14 amino acids. V was clipped by 3 bases and J by 3 bases, with 9 bases between them. The germline gives CDR1 MNHEY, CDR2 SMNVEV (reference sequence). CDR3 sequence (DNA): TGTGCCAGCAGTTTTAGGGCCGACAATCAGCCCCAGCATTTT. Protein: CASSFRADNQPQHF.